These T cell receptor beta chains were read from a single sample in a study of shared clonotypes between healthy human individuals. Assay: immunoSEQ multiplex PCR; the TCRdb copy retains only in-frame clones and omits some. The table records about 1.1 million clones, approximately 80% of them present only once. Sequenced material: memory CD4+ T cells from PBMCs. Source of these receptors: a man between 18 and 29 years old in good health. Some clones in this sample may be carry-over from other donors' samples. CDR3s include the opening cysteine and the closing phenylalanine or tryptophan. D genes are given only for firm matches. The listing skips clone size in some rows; elsewhere it reads once, few, many or a size class.

V	size	D	J	DNA	CDR3
TRBV9	.	.	TRBJ1-4	TGTGCCAGCAGCGTAGGAGGGGGGCTCGGTGAAAAACTGTTTTTT	CASSVGGGLGEKLFF
TRBV7-2	.	.	TRBJ1-1	TGTGCCAGCAGCTGGTCGGCCAGGGGGAACACTGAAGCTTTCTTT	CASSWSARGNTEAFF
TRBV4-1	few	.	TRBJ1-1	TGCGCCAGCAGCCACCTAAGCCCCAGGGACACTGAAGCTTTCTTT	CASSHLSPRDTEAFF
TRBV5-1	.	TRBD2	TRBJ2-1	TGCGCCAGCAGCTTGGTCGCGGGGGCCTACAATGAGCAGTTCTTC	CASSLVAGAYNEQFF
TRBV11-2	.	TRBD2	TRBJ2-5	TGTGCCAGCAGCTTAGTAAGGGCCCCGGGACTACAAGAGACCCAGTACTTC	CASSLVRAPGLQETQYF
TRBV9	.	TRBD1	TRBJ1-3	TGTGCCAGCAGCGCCCTTGGGACAGGTGGAAACACCATATATTTT	CASSALGTGGNTIYF
TRBV6-1	.	.	TRBJ1-2	TGTGCCAGCAGTGAAGGCTACCTAAACTATGGCTACACCTTC	CASSEGYLNYGYTF
TRBV15	.	.	TRBJ2-7	TGTGCCACCAGCGCAGACAAATCTTACGAGCAGTACTTC	CATSADKSYEQYF
TRBV29-1	.	.	TRBJ2-5	TGCAGCGCCATAATCGGGGATACCCAGTACTTC	CSAIIGDTQYF
TRBV5-4	.	.	TRBJ1-3	TGTGCCAGCAGCCCCACCCCCGGACAGTATGGAAACACCATATATTTT	CASSPTPGQYGNTIYF
TRBV5-5	few	TRBD2	TRBJ2-7	TGTGCCAGCAGCTTAAGAACGTCGACACTAGCGGGGGACCTATACGAGCAGTACTTC	CASSLRTSTLAGDLYEQYF
TRBV7-9	few	TRBD2	TRBJ2-1	TGTGCCAGCAGCTTCACTAGCGGGACCTCCTACAATGAGCAGTTCTTC	CASSFTSGTSYNEQFF
TRBV4-3	.	TRBD1	TRBJ2-1	TGCGCCAGCAGCCAAGATGGCAGGGGGAATGAGCAGTTCTTC	CASSQDGRGNEQFF
TRBV11-3	.	.	TRBJ2-5	TGTGCCAGCAGCCAAGGGGTTGAGACCCAGTACTTC	CASSQGVETQYF
TRBV5-1	.	.	TRBJ2-7	TGCGCCAGCAGCCTGGGGGACGGACAGCCTCGCGACGAGCAGTACTTC	CASSLGDGQPRDEQYF
TRBV2	few	TRBD2	TRBJ2-3	TGTGCCAGCAGTGGGTTTGGGGGAGGGGTAACAGATACGCAGTATTTT	CASSGFGGGVTDTQYF
TRBV7-9	.	.	TRBJ2-7	TGTGCCAGCACCGCTACAAGCGGAGGAGGGGAGCAGTACTTC	CASTATSGGGEQYF
TRBV5-6	.	.	TRBJ1-2	TGTGCCAGCAGCTTGACGTTAGGGCTTTCGGACTATGGCTACACCTTC	CASSLTLGLSDYGYTF
TRBV6-6	.	TRBD1	TRBJ1-2	TGTGCCAGCAGCTCGGGACAGCTCTATGGCTACACCTTC	CASSSGQLYGYTF
TRBV4-1	few	TRBD1	TRBJ1-1	TGCGCCAGCAGGGCAACAGGGGGCACTGAAGCTTTCTTT	CASRATGGTEAFF
TRBV28	.	TRBD1	TRBJ1-4	TGTGCCAGCAGCACAATACAACAGGGGGCGCGGGAAAAACTGTTTTTT	CASSTIQQGAREKLFF
TRBV6-5	once	TRBD2	TRBJ2-5	TGTGCCAGCAGTCTGACTAGCGGGAGCCCAGAGACCCAGTACTTC	CASSLTSGSPETQYF
TRBV10-1	.	.	TRBJ1-5	TGCGCCAGCAGTGAGTCTGGGGGACGGCTCAATCAGCCCCAGCATTTT	CASSESGGRLNQPQHF
TRBV20-1	.	.	TRBJ2-5	TGCAGTGCTGGCCACGAGACCCAGTACTTC	CSAGHETQYF
TRBV6-1	.	TRBD1	TRBJ2-2	TGTGCCAGCAGTGCCGGGACAGGGCCAACCGGGGAGCTGTTTTTT	CASSAGTGPTGELFF
TRBV5-1	.	.	TRBJ1-1	TGCGCCAGCAGCTTGACGGGGGCCACTGAAGCTTTCTTT	CASSLTGATEAFF
TRBV9	.	.	TRBJ1-2	TGTGCCAGCAGCTCCCGGGATAGGGGCTACACCTTC	CASSSRDRGYTF
TRBV27	.	TRBD2	TRBJ2-7	TGTGCCAGCAGAACCTTGGGACTCCAGGGACTAGCGGGTTACGAGCAGTACTTC	CASRTLGLQGLAGYEQYF
TRBV28	.	.	TRBJ2-3	TGTGCCAGCAGTTTCGGCGGAGCCACAGATACGCAGTATTTT	CASSFGGATDTQYF
TRBV5-1	.	.	TRBJ2-3	TGCGCCAGCAGCTCCAGAGGAGTAGGCACAGATACGCAGTATTTT	CASSSRGVGTDTQYF
TRBV29-1	.	.	TRBJ2-7	TGCAGCGTTCGCTGCAGGGGGGGGATATCCTACGAGCAGTACTTC	CSVRCRGGISYEQYF
TRBV5-1	.	.	TRBJ2-3	TGCGCCAGCAGCTTTAGCGGCTCTAGCACAGATACGCAGTATTTT	CASSFSGSSTDTQYF
TRBV18	.	TRBD2	TRBJ2-5	TGTGCCAGCTCACCAGGGAATCGCGGGAGAGGTGAGACCCAGTACTTC	CASSPGNRGRGETQYF
TRBV19	.	TRBD2	TRBJ2-1	TGTGCCAGTAGTATGGTCCGGACTAGCCCGAAATACAATGAGCAGTTCTTC	CASSMVRTSPKYNEQFF
TRBV27	.	TRBD1	TRBJ1-2	TGTGCCAGCAGTCCCCACAGGGACAGAAACTATGGCTACACCTTC	CASSPHRDRNYGYTF
TRBV5-4	.	TRBD1	TRBJ1-2	TGTGCCAGCAGCTTTTATGGGACAGGGGACTATGGCTACACCTTC	CASSFYGTGDYGYTF
TRBV28	few	.	TRBJ2-1	TGTGCCAGCAGTTTGGGAGGGGGGACCATGGAGCAGTTCTTC	CASSLGGGTMEQFF
TRBV18	.	.	TRBJ1-1	TGTGCCAGCTCAGCGGGATCCGTGAACACTGAAGCTTTCTTT	CASSAGSVNTEAFF
TRBV7-3	.	TRBD2	TRBJ2-2	TGTGCCAGCAGCTTAACATCGACTAGCGGCCAAGGGGAGCTGTTTTTT	CASSLTSTSGQGELFF
TRBV5-6	once	TRBD1	TRBJ2-3	TGTGCCAGCAGCTACAGGGGGGCGGATACGCAGTATTTT	CASSYRGADTQYF
TRBV21-1	few	.	TRBJ2-5	TGTGCCAGCAGCAAAGGGGACAGGGGGCAAGAGACCCAGTACTTC	CASSKGDRGQETQYF
TRBV6-1	few	TRBD2	TRBJ2-1	TGTGCCAGCAGACTAGCGGGACCTGAGCAGTTCTTC	CASRLAGPEQFF
TRBV20-1	.	.	TRBJ1-1	TGCAGGGTAGGAGGGGACACTGAAGCTTTCTTT	CRVGGDTEAFF
TRBV4-1	.	TRBD2	TRBJ2-7	TGCGCCAGCAGCCAGGGACTAGCGTTGACGTACGAGCAGTACTTC	CASSQGLALTYEQYF
TRBV28	once	.	TRBJ1-2	TGTGCCAGCACCCCAATGTCGGGGATCTATGGCTACACCTTC	CASTPMSGIYGYTF
TRBV11-2	.	TRBD2	TRBJ2-5	TGTGCCAGCAGCTTAGAAGGGAGGGGGACCCAGTACTTC	CASSLEGRGTQYF
TRBV10-3	.	TRBD1	TRBJ2-7	TGTGCCATCAGTGAGTCGAGTCAGGGGGCTCAGGAGCAGTACTTC	CAISESSQGAQEQYF
TRBV11-2	.	.	TRBJ2-7	TGTGCCAGCAGCTTGGAGGGGGGTGACTACGAGCAGTACTTC	CASSLEGGDYEQYF
TRBV28	.	.	TRBJ2-7	TGTGCCAGCAGTTTCGGCGGAACCAAGAGCGAGCAGTACTTC	CASSFGGTKSEQYF
TRBV6-5	.	.	TRBJ2-7	TGTGCCAGCGGGGACGCGCACTACGAGCAGTACTTC	CASGDAHYEQYF